Each of the 11 T cell receptor beta chains below was sequenced from the same sample in a study of spatial heterogeneity in lung cancer. Documented time point: blood at routine non-recurrence follow-up after resection. TCRdb reanalysed the 5' RACE reads using MiXCR and keeps one entry per CDR3 protein. This table has around 29,000 distinct CDR3 sequences, roughly a tenth appearing once. The material was PBMCs, obtained at follow-up. Receptor source: a female donor with early-stage non-small cell lung cancer.

This clonotype has only a few counts. V and J are TRBV4-1 and TRBJ1-3, with 7 bases that match TRBD1. The ends lost 3 bases at V and 4 bases at J; junction bases unmatched: 9. The length of the CDR3 is 16 residues. CDR1 and CDR2 from the germline V gene are MGHRA and YSYEKL. The CDR3, as DNA: TGCGCCAGCAGCCAGGCCACTGGGACAGCCGGAAACACCATATATTTT. Amino acids: CASSQATGTAGNTIYF.

This clonotype appeared many times. This chain links TRBV11-2 with TRBJ1-1; 8 nucleotides agree with TRBD1. The V and J ends lost 5 bases and 6 bases, in that order; junction bases with no gene match: 5. Germline CDR1 reads SGHAT; CDR2 reads FQNNGV. This CDR3 is built from 13 residues. The CDR3 sequence: CASSARGLSEAFF. The CDR3 DNA follows: TGTGCCAGCAGCGCCAGGGGGCTCTCTGAAGCTTTCTTT.

Only a few counts were recorded for this clonotype. The CDR3 spells CASSLSGGTISYGYTF. The CDR3 bases are TGTGCCAGCAGCTTGTCTGGCGGGACAATCTCCTATGGCTACACCTTC. The genes are TRBV5-5 and TRBJ1-2; TRBD1 is a possible D gene (6 bases). The length of the CDR3 is 16 residues. V lost 1 base and J lost 4, with 17 bases in between. In germline, CDR1 is SGHKS, CDR2 YYEKEE (reference sequence). Supplemented by reference TRBV5-5 and TRBJ1-2, the full variable domain reads DAGVTQSPTHLIKTRGQQVTLRCSPISGHKSVSWYQQVLGQGPQFIFQYYEKEERGRGNFPDRFSARQFPNYSSELNVNALLLGDSALYLCASSLSGGTISYGYTFGSGTRLTVV.

This clonotype appeared many times. The chain links TRBV29-1 to TRBJ2-7; the match to TRBD1 covers 7 bases. Losses at the gene ends were 4 bases for V and 2 bases for J; bases not matched to a gene: 8. Germline V lookup: CDR1 SQVTM, CDR2 ANQGSEA. The CDR3 extends over 14 amino acids. Here the CDR3 reads CSVVGTDVAYEQYF. DNA of the CDR3: TGCAGCGTTGTTGGGACAGACGTCGCCTACGAGCAGTACTTC.

The rearrangement uses TRBV27 and TRBJ1-2; D remains ambiguous. Germline V gene data show CDR1 as MNHEY and CDR2 as SMNVEV (reference sequence). V was trimmed by 2 bases and J by 0 bases, leaving 10 bases between them. The CDR3 sequence is 15 residues long. The CDR3 loop reads CASSLDPGANYGYTF. In nucleotides, the CDR3 is TGTGCCAGCAGTTTAGATCCAGGAGCTAACTATGGCTACACCTTC.

Many counts were recorded for this clonotype. The chain has TRBV30 and TRBJ2-7, with D possibly TRBD2 on 5 matching bases. The CDR3 covers 12 residues. The germline CDR1 and CDR2 sequences are GTSNPN and SVGIG (reference sequence). Trimming took 1 base from V and 4 from J, leaving 8 bases between them. CDR3 loop: CAWSGQRYEQYF. CDR3 DNA sequence: TGTGCCTGGAGTGGGCAGCGGTACGAGCAGTACTTC. The full variable domain, rest sourced from reference TRBV30 and TRBJ2-7, is SQTIHQWPATLVQPVGSPLSLECTVEGTSNPNLYWYRQAAGRGLQLLFYSVGIGQISSEVPQNLSASRPQDRQFILSSKKLLLSDSGFYLCAWSGQRYEQYFGPGTRLTVT.

This clonotype was detected only a few times. The rearrangement joins TRBV11-2 to TRBJ1-2; D call uncertain. With 0 bases removed from V and 0 bases from J, the gap between germline ends came to 8 bases. Germline V gives CDR1 SGHAT, CDR2 FQNNGV. The CDR3 consists of 15 residues. The CDR3 protein is CASSLDLGSNYGYTF. CDR3 in DNA: TGTGCCAGCAGCTTAGATCTGGGGTCTAACTATGGCTACACCTTC. Complete variable domain (other parts from reference TRBV11-2 and TRBJ1-2): EAGVAQSPRYKIIEKRQSVAFWCNPISGHATLYWYQQILGQGPKLLIQFQNNGVVDDSQLPKDRFSAERLKGVDSTLKIQPAKLEDSAVYLCASSLDLGSNYGYTFGSGTRLTVV.

This clonotype was seen only a few times. The chain links TRBV3-1 to TRBJ2-7, with D unresolved. The V gene's germline CDR1 is LGHDT and CDR2 YNNKEL (reference sequence). The CDR3 consists of 13 residues. The V and J ends lost 2 bases and 4 bases respectively, with 9 bases between them. CDR3 in amino acids: CASSQLGQYEQYF. CDR3 sequence (DNA): TGTGCCAGCAGCCAACTCGGGCAGTACGAGCAGTACTTC.

This clonotype was picked up a small number of times. The chain recombines TRBV7-9 with TRBJ2-6; D unclear. The CDR3 sequence is 10 residues long. Germline assignment: CDR1 SEHNR and CDR2 FQNEAQ (reference sequence). CDR3 DNA: TGTGTGACTGGGGCCAACGTCCTGACTTTC. It codes for CVTGANVLTF.

This clonotype has more than one count but fewer than ten. The chain carries TRBV20-1 and TRBJ1-5; the match to TRBD1 covers 7 bases. The germline V gene has CDR1 DFQATT and CDR2 SNEGSKA (reference sequence). The V segment lost 6 bases and the J segment 7 bases; nucleotides outside the gene matches: 9. CDR3 length: 13 residues. The CDR3 region has the DNA TGCAGTGCGAGGCGTCAGGGGGGACAGCCCCAGCATTTT. This sequence encodes CSARRQGGQPQHF.

In this sample, this clonotype turned up many times. The rearrangement links TRBV5-1 to TRBJ2-7; 13 nucleotides line up with TRBD2. Germline CDR1 reads SGHRS; CDR2 reads YFSETQ. The CDR3 has 18 amino acids. J lost 2 bases, V lost 4 bases, and 12 bases had no gene match. The CDR3 sequence: CASSPLTSGGPIPYEQYF. In DNA form, the CDR3 reads TGCGCCAGCAGCCCCTTGACTAGCGGGGGGCCGATCCCCTACGAGCAGTACTTC.